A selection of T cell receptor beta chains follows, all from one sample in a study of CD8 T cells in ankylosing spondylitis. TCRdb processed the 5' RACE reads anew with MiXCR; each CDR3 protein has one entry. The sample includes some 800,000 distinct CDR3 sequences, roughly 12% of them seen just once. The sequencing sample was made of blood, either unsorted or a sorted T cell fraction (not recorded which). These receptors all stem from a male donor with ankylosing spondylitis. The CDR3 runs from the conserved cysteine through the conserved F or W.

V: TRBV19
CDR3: CASREDGAQHF

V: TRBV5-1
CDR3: CASSPVEEVYEQYF

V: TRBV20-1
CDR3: CSARDYRAEQYF

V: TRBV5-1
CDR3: CASSHRAGGDYGYTF

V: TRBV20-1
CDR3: CSARDPRGAAYEQYF

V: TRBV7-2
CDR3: CASSPSAGSSSNEQFF

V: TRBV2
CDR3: CASNRDITGELFF

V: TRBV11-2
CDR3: CASSLVPGLEQFF

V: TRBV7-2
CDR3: CASSLGLGQGRYGYTF

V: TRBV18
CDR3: CASSPQSPGAGELFF

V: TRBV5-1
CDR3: CASSAGQGARQETQYF

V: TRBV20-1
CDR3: CSARWQEVNYGYTF

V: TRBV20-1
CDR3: CSARKEWLNTEAFF

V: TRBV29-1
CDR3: CSVARDLRDEKLFF

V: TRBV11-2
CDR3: CASSLGFPRTGPPTDTQYF

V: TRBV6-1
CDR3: CASSPTTGPDTQYF

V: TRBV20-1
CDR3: CSATPRREYGYTF

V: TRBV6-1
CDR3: CASITGGDIPSYGYTF

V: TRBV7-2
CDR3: CASSVRTGGLSYNEQFF

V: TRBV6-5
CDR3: CASSYVPGGTRNTIYF

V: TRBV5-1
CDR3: CASSLFLDSNNEQFF

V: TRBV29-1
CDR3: CSVDSGLRETQYF

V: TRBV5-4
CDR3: CASSLRRIAAGYTF

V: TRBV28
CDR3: CASSLFGQPQHF

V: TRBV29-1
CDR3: CSGGLAAETQYF

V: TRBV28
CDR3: CATTEGSYEQYF

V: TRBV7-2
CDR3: CASSFQVSSYNEQFF

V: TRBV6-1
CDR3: CASSGRQGASYEQYF

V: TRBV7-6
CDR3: CASSAQGFQETQYF

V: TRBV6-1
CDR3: CASTQMWAGELFF

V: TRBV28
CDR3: CASNPRGTGGLEQYF

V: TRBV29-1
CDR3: CSVGLGWQETQYF

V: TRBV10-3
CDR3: CAIRATSGSENIQYF

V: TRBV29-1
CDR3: CSVLKTDYNEQFF

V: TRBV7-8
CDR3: CASSTHRDSVFTDTQYF

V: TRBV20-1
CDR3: CSARGFNEQYF

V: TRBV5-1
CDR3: CASSLVPTQETQYF

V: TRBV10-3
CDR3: CAISEGTADSPLHF

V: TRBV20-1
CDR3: CSAEGTGVSDEQYF

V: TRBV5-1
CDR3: CASSLAMTSGGDTQYF

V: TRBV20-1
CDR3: CSARVTQGAYYNEQFF

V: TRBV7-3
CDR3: CASSFWDTDTQYF

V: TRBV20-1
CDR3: CSASGSGGTYEQYF

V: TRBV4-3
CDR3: CASSQDYPARAYEQYF

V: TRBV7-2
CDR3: CASSYRRGTEAFF

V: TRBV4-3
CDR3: CASSQARTGRFGYTF

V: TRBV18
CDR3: CASSLRGRAETQYF

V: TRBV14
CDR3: CASSQMPGSEQYF

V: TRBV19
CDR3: CASRTASTDTQYF

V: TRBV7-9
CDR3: CASSLASGLGSDTQYF

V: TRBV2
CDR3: CASSERASGGRADTQYF

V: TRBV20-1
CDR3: CSAREHIGATDTQYF

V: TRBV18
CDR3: CASSPPGPTDTQYF